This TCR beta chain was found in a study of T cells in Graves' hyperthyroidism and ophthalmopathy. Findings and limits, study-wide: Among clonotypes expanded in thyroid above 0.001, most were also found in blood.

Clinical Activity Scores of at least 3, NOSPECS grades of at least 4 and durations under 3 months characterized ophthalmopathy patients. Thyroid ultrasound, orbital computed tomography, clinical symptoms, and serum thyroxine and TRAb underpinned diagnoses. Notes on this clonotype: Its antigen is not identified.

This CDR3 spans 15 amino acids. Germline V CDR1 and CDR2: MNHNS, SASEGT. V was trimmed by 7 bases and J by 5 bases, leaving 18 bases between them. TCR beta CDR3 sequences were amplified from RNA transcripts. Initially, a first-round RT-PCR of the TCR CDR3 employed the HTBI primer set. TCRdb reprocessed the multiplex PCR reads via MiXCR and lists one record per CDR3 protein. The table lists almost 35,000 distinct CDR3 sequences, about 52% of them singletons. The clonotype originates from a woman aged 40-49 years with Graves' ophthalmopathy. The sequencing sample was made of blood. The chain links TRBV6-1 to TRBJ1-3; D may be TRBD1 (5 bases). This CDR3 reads CASNKGGAGRNTIYF. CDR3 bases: TGTGCCAGCAATAAAGGAGGGGCAGGCCGAAACACCATATATTTT.